This TCR beta chain was sequenced in a study of blood T cells in healthy people across ages (dated by TCRdb to the mid-2010s). Study-level background: In model experiments, roughly one uniquely barcoded TCR beta cDNA molecule per two T cells was captured by template switching. The study measured age-related changes in TCR beta repertoire diversity using deep sequencing normalized with unique cDNA molecular identifiers. For two donors (one aged 18 to 29 and one aged 80 or older), the study analyzed two additional independent replicas of 1 million unique cDNA reads from the same blood draw. The donors were split into four age groups: young (average 16 years), middle-aged (39), aged (over 55) and long-lived (roughly 77). Study-wide conclusions, independent of this receptor: Estimates of total diversity based on one million sequenced T cells were considered lower bounds and underestimates. Donor CMV infection status was unknown, potentially confounding age-related changes in expanded clonotypes. There was a strong correlation between observed TCR beta diversity and the percentage of naive T cells measured by flow cytometry. As age increased, observed TCR beta diversity per million T cells dropped in a roughly linear way, and a significant reduction was already evident by age approximately 40. Compared with the aged group, more naive CD4+ T cells, fewer expanded clones and increased TCR diversity were shown by the long-lived group, suggesting age selection. Since profiling was done on bulk unsorted PBMCs, naive and antigen-experienced compartments could not be conclusively compared.

This clonotype occurred a few times. Its antigen is still unknown. Base qualities are not provided; no much larger clone lies one nucleotide away. Preparation of the library involved 5' RACE. The sequencer was an Illumina HiSeq 2500. A second PCR of roughly 7 to 11 cycles was performed with a sample-barcoded 5' primer and a J-beta primer mix. A template-switch 5' adaptor carrying 12 random nucleotides introduced a unique molecular identifier onto each TCR beta cDNA molecule. At least 2.5 million CDR3-containing paired-end reads were obtained from each sample. All of the RNA was converted into first-strand cDNA using the Mint cDNA synthesis kit, with a TRBC-specific oligonucleotide serving as the primer. All cDNA was treated with uracil-DNA glycosylase and then went through a first 18-cycle PCR with the universal primers M1SS and BC2_uni_R. For the original study's pipeline: For normalization, 1 million high-quality reads, each with a distinct molecular identifier, were randomly selected from each sample. Instead of being binned into consensus sequences, reads that shared molecular identifiers were thrown out. CDR3 identification, clonotype clustering and error correction used MiTCR with a Q25 quality threshold and the strictest error-elimination algorithm. A nonparametric unseen species model using Euler transformation provided a lower-bound estimate of total TCR beta diversity. The public reads were reanalyzed by TCRdb: fastp trimming at Q25, MiXCR alignment, in-frame beta chains only. Entries are consolidated by CDR3 protein sequence, retaining the most common genes and DNA. It is TCRdb's table, rather than the study itself, that gives the V and J calls and clone size. This sample is represented by about 760,000 distinct CDR3 sequences; roughly 25% of them were singletons. The top ten hold just under 9.5% of the sample.

Systemically healthy Caucasian individuals from Russia, 39 in total and aged 6 to 90 years, were included as donors. Ten milliliters of peripheral blood were drawn from each donor into EDTA-treated Vacutainer tubes. Ficoll-Paque density-gradient centrifugation was used to isolate PBMCs, with at least 7 million per sample. Trizol reagent was used to extract total RNA from the PBMCs, yielding at least 6 micrograms per sample. The percentages of naive CD45RAhigh/CD27high T cells were determined by flow cytometry on a PBMC aliquot from every donor. These same data were also listed under a study on T cells of mothers and their children. The second investigation adds: Donors were nine systemically healthy Caucasian individuals: three mothers and their six children. cDNA synthesis consumed the entire amount of extracted RNA, loaded at around 1.5 ug RNA in each 15 ul reaction. In the second PCR, the M1S primer introduced both the sample barcodes and 2-4 random nucleotides. Each mother yielded over 8.5 million TCR beta CDR3 reads and each child 2.5 million to 3 million reads. TCR recombination output is similarly shaped by thymic selection in related and unrelated pairs, with a minor effect exerted by inherited differences. Normalized repertoire overlap in related mother-child pairs was always slightly higher than in unrelated mother-child pairs, but the difference was never significant. No persistent microchimeric T cell clones were found, with a detection sensitivity of approximately 95 clones per million clonotypes. Deep NGS was used in the study to compare the TCR beta repertoires of mothers and children and to look for features that separate related mother-child pairs from unrelated individuals. The mean age was about 38 +/- 4 years for the mothers and roughly 10 +/- 4 years for the children. After adapter ligation with NEBNext reagents, the libraries were sequenced on Illumina HiSeq 2000 with 100+100 nt paired-end reads. To avoid cross-contamination, the mother libraries and the child libraries were prepared a month apart and sequenced in separate runs. For each donor, between about 500,000 and 2,000,000 distinct TCR beta clonotypes were identified. Naive TCR beta clonotypes were estimated from low-frequency clonotypes matched to each donor's FACS-determined naive share, without sorting.

The source material was blood. The TCR was taken from a boy aged 5-17 years in good health.

The nucleotide sequence is given as TGTGCCAGCAGCGGATGGACTAGCGGGACGAAGACCCAGTACTTC. Protein translation: CASSGWTSGTKTQYF. The chain is made from TRBV7-9 and TRBJ2-1; the central 12 bases match TRBD2. The better agreement between TRBJ2-5 and the DNA end casts doubt on the J call. CDR1 and CDR2 (SEHNR, FQNEAQ) derive from the germline V gene (reference sequence). The CDR3 runs 15 residues from the cysteine to the phenylalanine. The kept DNA is CDR3 alone, 45 bases in frame from the first base.